Following are 10 T cell receptor beta chains from one sample sequenced in a study of T cell responses to AZD1222 COVID-19 vaccine. Some clones are missing from TCRdb's copy, which holds only in-frame ones; the method was immunoSEQ multiplex PCR. The data hold 65,000 to 80,000 clones, with 88% observed a single time. The sample in question was peripheral blood, obtained 28 days after the second dose of the MenACWY control vaccine. All receptors come from an adult who received the MenACWY meningococcal vaccine as a control.

The gene calls are TRBV6-5 and TRBJ1-5, with D perhaps TRBD1 (5 bases). This CDR3 comprises 14 residues. Germline V lookup: CDR1 MNHEY, CDR2 SVGAGI. The germline V and J ends were trimmed by 2 bases and 3 bases, with 8 bases remaining between them. The DNA of the CDR3 is TGTGCCAGCAGTTACGAGGGGATCAATCAGCCCCAGCATTTT. Protein product: CASSYEGINQPQHF.

This clone has only one observation. This sequence joins TRBV28 and TRBJ1-4, with 9 bases matching TRBD1. V dropped 5 bases and J dropped 7; count of bases not matched to a gene: 8. Germline V gene data show CDR1 as MDHEN and CDR2 as SYDVKM. CDR3 length: 15 residues. CDR3 DNA: TGTGCCAGCAGTACTCCGGGACAGGGTGCTGAAAAACTGTTTTTT. It yields the protein CASSTPGQGAEKLFF.

Worth noting for this clone: Other nucleotide sequences from this sample produce the same CDR3. The chain couples TRBV2 to TRBJ1-5, with no clear D. The CDR3 length is 14 residues. Deletions cut 1 base from V and 6 bases from J, with 10 bases between. CDR1 and CDR2 from the germline V gene are SNHLY and FYNNEI. The CDR3 coding sequence is TGTGCCAGCAGTGAAGGTCAGGAGGGTCAGCCCCAGCATTTT. Translation gives CASSEGQEGQPQHF.

The chain couples TRBV3-1 (or the pseudogene TRBV3-2) to TRBJ2-1; the match to TRBD2 covers 11 bases. The CDR3 length is 15 residues. CDR1 and CDR2 (germline): LGHDT, YNNKEL (reference sequence). J was trimmed by 8 bases and V by 1 base; bases with no gene match: 4. The chain's CDR3 is CASSQVLAGGHEQFF. CDR3 nucleotide sequence: TGTGCCAGCAGCCAAGTCCTAGCGGGAGGACATGAGCAGTTCTTC.

The genes are TRBV29-1 and TRBJ2-2, with 8 nucleotides matching TRBD1. Per the germline V gene, CDR1 is SQVTM and CDR2 is ANQGSEA. This CDR3 is built from 14 residues. Trimming cost V 6 bases and J 1 base; bases outside gene matches: 4. The CDR3 sequence is CSVDRGKNTGELFF. CDR3 nucleotides: TGCAGCGTAGACAGGGGCAAGAACACCGGGGAGCTGTTTTTT.

This clone was observed a single time. This chain joins TRBV10-3 and TRBJ1-1, with no clear D. Germline lookup yields CDR1 ENHRY and CDR2 SYGVKD. The CDR3 totals 14 residues. V dropped 0 bases and J dropped 4 bases, with 9 bases sitting between them. In DNA form, the CDR3 reads TGTGCCATCAGTGAGTCGGGAGCATTCACTGAAGCTTTCTTT. Residues: CAISESGAFTEAFF.

This clone was seen only once. The V gene is TRBV4-2, the J gene TRBJ1-4; D gene uncertain. Germline V gene lookup returns CDR1 LGHNA and CDR2 YNFKEQ. The CDR3 extends over 12 amino acids. The V and J ends lost 1 base and 10 bases respectively, with 7 bases between them. CDR3 in DNA: TGTGCCAGCAGCCAAGTTCTGGGAAAACTGTTTTTT. Amino acids: CASSQVLGKLFF.

This chain uses TRBV21-1 with TRBJ2-3; the table's D call TRBD1 went unverified against the DNA. TRBV21-1 is shown as a pseudogene. The CDR3 has 17 amino acids. The DNA of the CDR3 is TGTGCCAGCAGCAGACCAGGGGGCCGGGTCCGCCAAGATACGCAGTATTTT. Protein product: CASSRPGGRVRQDTQYF.

In the case of this clone: The same CDR3 can be traced to other DNA sequences in this sample. J is TRBJ1-5 and V is TRBV19; TRBD1 is a possible D gene (5 bases). V dropped 2 bases and J dropped 2 bases, with 10 bases sitting between them. The germline CDR1 and CDR2 sequences are LNHDA and SQIVND (reference sequence). The CDR3 totals 15 residues. CDR3 protein: CASSINGAGNQPQHF. The DNA for the CDR3 is TGTGCCAGTAGTATAAACGGGGCCGGCAATCAGCCCCAGCATTTT.

The V call is TRBV5-1, the J call TRBJ2-6, with a possible D match to TRBD1 (6 bases). CDR3 size: 16 residues. Germline V gene sequence: CDR1 SGHRS, CDR2 YFSETQ. Trimming removed 4 bases from V and 5 bases from J, with 16 bases in between. CDR3 in DNA: TGCGCCAGCAGCAAACAGGGTTCGCAGAGGGCCAACGTCCTGACTTTC. It encodes CASSKQGSQRANVLTF.